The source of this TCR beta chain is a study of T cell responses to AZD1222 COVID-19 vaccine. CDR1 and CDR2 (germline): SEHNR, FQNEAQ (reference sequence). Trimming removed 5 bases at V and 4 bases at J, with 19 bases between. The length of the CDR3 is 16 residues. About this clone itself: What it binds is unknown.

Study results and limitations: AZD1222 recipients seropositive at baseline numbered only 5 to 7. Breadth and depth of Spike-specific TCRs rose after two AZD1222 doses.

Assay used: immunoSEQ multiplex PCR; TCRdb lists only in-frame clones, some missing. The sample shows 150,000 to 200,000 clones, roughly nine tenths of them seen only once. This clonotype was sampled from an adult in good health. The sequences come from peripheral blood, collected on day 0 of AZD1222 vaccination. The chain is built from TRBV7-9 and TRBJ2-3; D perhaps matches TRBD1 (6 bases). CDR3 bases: TGTGCCAGCAGCGGGGGCAGGCAGGGATTCCCAGATACGCAGTATTTT. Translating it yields CASSGGRQGFPDTQYF.